This paragraph covers one TCR beta chain sequence. TCRdb's copy holds only in-frame clones and misses some; the assay was immunoSEQ multiplex PCR. The sample lists about 8,100 clones; about two thirds were seen once. The data were taken from a study of chemoradiotherapy in HPV16-positive cancers. Trimming took 3 bases from V and 3 from J, leaving 10 bases between them. Germline lookup yields CDR1 SGDLS and CDR2 YYNGEE. This CDR3 comprises 13 residues. The sequence was obtained from a human donor with HPV-associated anogenital cancer. The chain couples TRBV9 to TRBJ2-7; tentative D call: TRBD1 (5 bases). The specimen was collected from a patient who underwent chemoradiotherapy. CDR3 sequence: CASSAPTDYEQYF. CDR3 DNA sequence: TGTGCCAGCAGCGCTCCGACAGACTACGAGCAGTACTTC.